This T cell receptor (beta chain) was retrieved from a study of blood T cell repertoires in COVID-19. Study summary: The study drew acute and convalescent COVID-19 samples from the United States, Italy and Spain.

Authors' processing steps: The assay estimated nucleated cells by amplifying reference gene primers. Sequenced by immunoSEQ multiplex PCR; TCRdb stores in-frame clones only, minus some. The V and J calls and the clone size are those of that table, but D and trimming were determined from the DNA. The sample holds 200,000 to 300,000 clones; nearly 90% are singletons and the top ten take roughly 4%. Study members were between roughly 18 and 100 years old and lived in about two dozen US regions. This TCR was recovered from a woman under 40 with acute COVID-19. Sequencing input: PBMCs or T cells enriched from blood (not recorded which).

The CDR3, as DNA: TGTGCCAGCAGCTTAACAGGGTCGACCTACGAGCAGTACTTC. Amino acid sequence: CASSLTGSTYEQYF. V is TRBV7-8 and J is TRBJ2-7; a weak D match, TRBD1 (6 bases). The CDR3 length is 14 residues. Germline-derived CDR1 and CDR2 are SGHVS and FQNEAQ. Trimming removed 2 bases from V and 2 bases from J, with 10 bases in between.